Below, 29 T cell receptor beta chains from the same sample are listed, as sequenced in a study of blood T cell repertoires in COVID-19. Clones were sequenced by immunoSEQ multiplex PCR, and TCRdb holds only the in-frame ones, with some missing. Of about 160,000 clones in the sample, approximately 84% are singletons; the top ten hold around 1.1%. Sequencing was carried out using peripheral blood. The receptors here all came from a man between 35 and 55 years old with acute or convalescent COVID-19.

In DNA form, the CDR3 reads TGTGCCAGCAGCGTCGGGGGGGCCCCCTACAATGAGCAGTTCTTC. Protein sequence: CASSVGGAPYNEQFF. V is TRBV5-5 and J is TRBJ2-1; 8 bases are a match to TRBD2. The germline gives CDR1 SGHKS, CDR2 YYEKEE (reference sequence). The V and J ends lost 4 bases and 2 bases, in that order; junction bases with no gene match: 5. The CDR3 loop spans 15 amino acids.

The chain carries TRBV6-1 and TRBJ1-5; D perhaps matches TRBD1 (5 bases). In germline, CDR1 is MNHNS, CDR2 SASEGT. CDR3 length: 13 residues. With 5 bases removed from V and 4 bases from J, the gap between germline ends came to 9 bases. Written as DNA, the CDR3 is TGTGCCAGCAGTTCCCAGGGTAATCAGCCCCAGCATTTT. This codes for CASSSQGNQPQHF.

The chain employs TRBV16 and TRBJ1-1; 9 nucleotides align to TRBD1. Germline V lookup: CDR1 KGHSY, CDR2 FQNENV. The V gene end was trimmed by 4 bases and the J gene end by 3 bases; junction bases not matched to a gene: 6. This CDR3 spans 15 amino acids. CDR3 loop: CASSPYRGQYTEAFF. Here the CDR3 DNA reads TGTGCCAGCAGCCCATACAGGGGGCAGTACACTGAAGCTTTCTTT.

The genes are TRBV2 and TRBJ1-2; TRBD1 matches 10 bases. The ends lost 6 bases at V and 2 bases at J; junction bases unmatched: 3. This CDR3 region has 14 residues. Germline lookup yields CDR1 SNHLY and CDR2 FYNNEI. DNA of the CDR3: TGTGCCAGCAGCGGGGGACAGGGGAACTATGGCTACACCTTC. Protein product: CASSGGQGNYGYTF. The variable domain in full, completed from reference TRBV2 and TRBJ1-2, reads EPEVTQTPSHQVTQMGQEVILRCVPISNHLYFYWYRQILGQKVEFLVSFYNNEISEKSEIFDDQFSVERPDGSNFTLKIRSTKLEDSAMYFCASSGGQGNYGYTFGSGTRLTVV.

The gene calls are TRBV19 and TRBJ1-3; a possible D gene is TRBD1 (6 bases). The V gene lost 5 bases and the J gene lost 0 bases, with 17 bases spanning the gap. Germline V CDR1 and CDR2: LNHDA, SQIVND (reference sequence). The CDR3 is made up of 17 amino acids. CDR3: CASSARGGGRSGNTIYF. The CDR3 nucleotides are TGTGCCAGTAGTGCCCGAGGGGGGGGACGCTCTGGAAACACCATATATTTT.

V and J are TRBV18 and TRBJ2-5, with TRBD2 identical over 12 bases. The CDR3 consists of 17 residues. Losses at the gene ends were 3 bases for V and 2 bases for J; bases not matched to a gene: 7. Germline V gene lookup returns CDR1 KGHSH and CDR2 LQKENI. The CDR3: CASSPPTSGGLQETQYF. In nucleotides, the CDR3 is TGTGCCAGCTCACCTCCGACTAGCGGGGGCCTACAAGAGACCCAGTACTTC.

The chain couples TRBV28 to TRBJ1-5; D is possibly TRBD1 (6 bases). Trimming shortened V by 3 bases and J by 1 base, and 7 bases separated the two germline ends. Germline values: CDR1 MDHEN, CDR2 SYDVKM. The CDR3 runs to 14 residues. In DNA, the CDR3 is TGTGCCAGCAGTTTCAGGGGAAGCAATCAGCCCCAGCATTTT. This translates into CASSFRGSNQPQHF.

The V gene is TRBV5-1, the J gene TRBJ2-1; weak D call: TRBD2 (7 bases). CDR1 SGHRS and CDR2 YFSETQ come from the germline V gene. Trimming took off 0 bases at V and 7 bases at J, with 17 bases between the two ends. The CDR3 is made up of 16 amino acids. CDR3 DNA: TGCGCCAGCAGCTTGGTCGTGGGGGGGCGTGAGAATGAGCAGTTCTTC. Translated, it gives CASSLVVGGRENEQFF.

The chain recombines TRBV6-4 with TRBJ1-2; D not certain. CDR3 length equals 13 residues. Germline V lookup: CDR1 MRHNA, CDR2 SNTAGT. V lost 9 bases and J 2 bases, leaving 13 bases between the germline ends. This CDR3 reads CASSPNFNYGYTF. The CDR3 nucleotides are TGTGCCAGTAGTCCCAACTTCAACTATGGCTACACCTTC.

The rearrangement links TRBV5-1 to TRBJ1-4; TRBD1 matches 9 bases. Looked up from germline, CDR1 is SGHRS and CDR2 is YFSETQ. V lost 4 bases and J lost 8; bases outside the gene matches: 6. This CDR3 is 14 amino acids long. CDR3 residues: CASSRDREMEKLFF. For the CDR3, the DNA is TGCGCCAGCAGCAGGGACAGGGAAATGGAAAAACTGTTTTTT.

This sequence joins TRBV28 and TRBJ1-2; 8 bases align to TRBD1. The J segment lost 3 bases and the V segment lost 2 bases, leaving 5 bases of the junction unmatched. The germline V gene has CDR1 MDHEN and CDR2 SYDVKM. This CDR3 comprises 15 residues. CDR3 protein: CASSLGQGGYYGYTF. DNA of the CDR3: TGTGCCAGCAGTTTAGGACAGGGTGGGTACTATGGCTACACCTTC.

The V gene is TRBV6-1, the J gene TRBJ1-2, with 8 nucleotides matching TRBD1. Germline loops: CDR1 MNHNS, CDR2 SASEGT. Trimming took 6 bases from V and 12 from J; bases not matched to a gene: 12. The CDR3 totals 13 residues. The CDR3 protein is CASRFTPGQADTF. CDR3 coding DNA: TGTGCCAGCAGGTTCACTCCGGGACAGGCCGACACCTTC.

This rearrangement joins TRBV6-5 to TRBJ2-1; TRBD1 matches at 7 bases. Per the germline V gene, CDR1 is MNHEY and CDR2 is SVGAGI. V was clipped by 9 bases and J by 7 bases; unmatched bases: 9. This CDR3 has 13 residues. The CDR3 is CASSGTEGNEQFF. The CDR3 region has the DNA TGTGCCAGTTCCGGGACAGAGGGAAATGAGCAGTTCTTC.

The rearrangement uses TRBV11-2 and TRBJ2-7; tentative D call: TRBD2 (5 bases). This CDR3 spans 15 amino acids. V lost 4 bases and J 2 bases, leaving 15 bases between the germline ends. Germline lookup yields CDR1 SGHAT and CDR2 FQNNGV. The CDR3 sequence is CASSSGERGAYEQYF. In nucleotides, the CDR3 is TGTGCCAGCAGCTCTGGGGAGCGCGGTGCCTACGAGCAGTACTTC.

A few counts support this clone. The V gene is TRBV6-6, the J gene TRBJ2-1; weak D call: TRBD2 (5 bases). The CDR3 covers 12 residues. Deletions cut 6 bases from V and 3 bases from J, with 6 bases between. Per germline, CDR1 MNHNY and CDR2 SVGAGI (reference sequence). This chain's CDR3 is CASSDYYNEQFF. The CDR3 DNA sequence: TGTGCCAGCAGCGACTACTACAATGAGCAGTTCTTC.

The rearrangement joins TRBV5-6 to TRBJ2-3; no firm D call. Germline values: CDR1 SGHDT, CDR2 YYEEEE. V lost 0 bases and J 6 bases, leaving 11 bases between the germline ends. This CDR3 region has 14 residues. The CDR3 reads CASSLVQLIDTQYF. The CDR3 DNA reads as TGTGCCAGCAGCTTGGTACAGCTTATTGATACGCAGTATTTT.

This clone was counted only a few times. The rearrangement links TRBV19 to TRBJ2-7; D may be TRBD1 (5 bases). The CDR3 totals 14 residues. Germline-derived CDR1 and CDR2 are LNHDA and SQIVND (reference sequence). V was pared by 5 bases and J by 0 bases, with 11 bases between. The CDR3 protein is CASSQGTFSYEQYF. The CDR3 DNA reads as TGTGCCAGTAGTCAGGGAACCTTCTCCTACGAGCAGTACTTC.

The CDR3: CASSQGTGSEQYF. The CDR3 DNA sequence: TGTGCCAGCAGCCAAGGGACAGGGAGCGAGCAGTACTTC. The V call is TRBV3-1 (or the pseudogene TRBV3-2), the J call TRBJ2-7; TRBD1 aligns across 8 bases. The germline V gene encodes CDR1 LGHDT and CDR2 YNNKEL (reference sequence). The J segment lost 6 bases and the V segment lost 1 base, leaving 2 bases of the junction unmatched. This CDR3 comprises 13 residues.

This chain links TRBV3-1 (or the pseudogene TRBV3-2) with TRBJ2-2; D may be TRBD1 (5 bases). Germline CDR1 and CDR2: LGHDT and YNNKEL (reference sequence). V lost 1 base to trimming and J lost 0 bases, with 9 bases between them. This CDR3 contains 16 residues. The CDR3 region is CASSQGGRTNTGELFF. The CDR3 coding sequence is TGTGCCAGCAGCCAAGGGGGCAGGACGAACACCGGGGAGCTGTTTTTT.

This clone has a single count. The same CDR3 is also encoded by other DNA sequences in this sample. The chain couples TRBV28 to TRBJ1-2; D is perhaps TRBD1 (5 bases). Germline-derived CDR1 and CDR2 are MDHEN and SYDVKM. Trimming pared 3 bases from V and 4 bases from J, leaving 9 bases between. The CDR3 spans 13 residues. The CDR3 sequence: CASSLGGTYGYTF. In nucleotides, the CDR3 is TGTGCCAGCAGTTTGGGGGGTACCTATGGCTACACCTTC.

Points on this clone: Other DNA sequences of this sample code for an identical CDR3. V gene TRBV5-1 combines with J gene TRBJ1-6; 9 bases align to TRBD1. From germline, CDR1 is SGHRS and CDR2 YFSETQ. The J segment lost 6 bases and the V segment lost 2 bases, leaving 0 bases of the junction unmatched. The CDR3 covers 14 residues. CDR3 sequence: CASSLQGANSPLHF. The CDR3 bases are TGCGCCAGCAGCTTACAGGGGGCTAATTCACCCCTCCACTTT.

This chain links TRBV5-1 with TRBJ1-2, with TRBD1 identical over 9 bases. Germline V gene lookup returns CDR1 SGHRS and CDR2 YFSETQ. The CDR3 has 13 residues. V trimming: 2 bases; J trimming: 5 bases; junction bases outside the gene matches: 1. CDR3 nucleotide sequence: TGCGCCAGCAGCTTCGGGACAGGGTATGGCTACACCTTC. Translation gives CASSFGTGYGYTF.

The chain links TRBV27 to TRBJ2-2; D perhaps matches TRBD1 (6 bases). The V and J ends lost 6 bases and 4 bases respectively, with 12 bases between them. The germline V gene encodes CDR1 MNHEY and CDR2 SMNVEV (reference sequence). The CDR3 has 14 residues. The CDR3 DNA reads TGTGCCAGCAGCCGACAGGTATCCACCGGGGAGCTGTTTTTT. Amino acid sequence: CASSRQVSTGELFF.

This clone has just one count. The CDR3 bases are TGTGCCAGCAGCCCACCCGCGGGAAGGGTCTCTAATGAAAAACTGTTTTTT. Its translation is CASSPPAGRVSNEKLFF. The J gene is TRBJ1-4, the V gene TRBV7-9; no clear D gene. Germline values: CDR1 SEHNR, CDR2 FQNEAQ (reference sequence). The CDR3 contains 17 residues. The V end was cut by 5 bases, the J end by 3 bases, with 19 bases between.

Here the CDR3 DNA reads TGTGCCAGCAGCTTGGGACAGCAATACGAGCAGTACTTC. Protein sequence: CASSLGQQYEQYF. The chain carries TRBV11-3 and TRBJ2-7; 7 positions agree with TRBD1. J gave up 4 bases and V 3 bases, and 3 bases lay outside the gene matches. The CDR3 runs to 13 residues. CDR1 and CDR2 from the germline V gene are SGHNT and YENEEA.

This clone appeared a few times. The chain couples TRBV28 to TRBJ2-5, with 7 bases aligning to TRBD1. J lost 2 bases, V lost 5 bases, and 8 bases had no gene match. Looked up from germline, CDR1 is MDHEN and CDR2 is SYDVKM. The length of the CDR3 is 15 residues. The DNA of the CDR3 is TGTGCCAGCAGTACCCGGGACAGACCTCAAGAGACCCAGTACTTC. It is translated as CASSTRDRPQETQYF.

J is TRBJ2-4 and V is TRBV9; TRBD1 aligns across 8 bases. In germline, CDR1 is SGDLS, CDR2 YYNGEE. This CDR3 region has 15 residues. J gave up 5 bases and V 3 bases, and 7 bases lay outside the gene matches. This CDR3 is CASSGITGGENIQYF. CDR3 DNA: TGTGCCAGCAGCGGCATTACAGGGGGAGAAAACATTCAGTACTTC.

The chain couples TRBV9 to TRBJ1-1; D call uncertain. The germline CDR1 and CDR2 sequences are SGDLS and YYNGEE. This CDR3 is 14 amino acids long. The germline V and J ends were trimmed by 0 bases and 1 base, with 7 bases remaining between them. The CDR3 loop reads CASSVVARNTEAFF. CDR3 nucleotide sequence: TGTGCCAGCAGCGTAGTAGCCCGGAACACTGAAGCTTTCTTT.

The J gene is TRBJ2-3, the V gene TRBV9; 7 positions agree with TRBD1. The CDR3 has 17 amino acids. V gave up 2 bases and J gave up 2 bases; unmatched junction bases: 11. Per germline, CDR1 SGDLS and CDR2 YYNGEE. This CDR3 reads CASSVGLIQGSTDTQYF. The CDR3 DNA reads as TGTGCCAGCAGCGTCGGCCTAATACAGGGGTCCACAGATACGCAGTATTTT.